This T cell receptor (beta chain) was obtained from a study of cytomegalovirus exposure and HLA in healthy donors. As for the donors, each was a healthy bone marrow donor. Study-level results: The classifier was said to identify cytomegalovirus status with high specificity and sensitivity. Association of under 20,000 TCR beta sequences with HLA alleles was found at 0.05 false discovery rate in a later analysis.

Trimming cost V 7 bases and J 0 bases, with 17 bases left between them. CDR3 length equals 16 residues. Germline V lookup: CDR1 LNHDA, CDR2 SQIVND (reference sequence). This clone appeared once. Its target is not known. With 60 Vbeta and 13 Jbeta primers, the PCR was carried out. Measured with immunoSEQ multiplex PCR; TCRdb has only the in-frame clones, and not every one. The sample lists about 100,000 clones, 55% to 85% occurring once. This clonotype was obtained from a woman between 18 and 30 years old in good health and CMV-seropositive. J is TRBJ2-3 and V is TRBV19; TRBD2 might be the D (6 bases). The sample taken for sequencing was PBMCs. CDR3 sequence reads: CASNTAGLSSTDTQYF. CDR3 DNA: TGTGCCAGTAACACGGCGGGGCTTTCTAGCACAGATACGCAGTATTTT. The whole variable domain, filled in from reference TRBV19 and TRBJ2-3, reads DGGITQSPKYLFRKEGQNVTLSCEQNLNHDAMYWYRQDPGQGLRLIYYSQIVNDFQKGDIAEGYSVSREKKESFPLTVTSAQKNPTAFYLCASNTAGLSSTDTQYFGPGTRLTVL.